Below are 8 T cell receptor beta chains sequenced from a single sample in a study of T cells in women clearing cervical HPV infection. TCRdb's table, derived via immunoSEQ multiplex PCR, lists solely in-frame clones and lacks some. Its table lists some 25,000 clones. The sample consisted of blood buffy coat. The receptor set was obtained from a woman aged 18 to 75 with a cervical HPV16 infection that either progressed to CIN3+ or cleared (not recorded which).

In the case of this clone: Read coverage stops 3 residues before the CDR3 terminus; the germline J gene supplies the remainder. The chain employs TRBV11-2 and TRBJ1-1; D call uncertain. CDR1 is SGHAT, CDR2 FQNNGV, per germline. The CDR3 consists of 15 residues. Trimming pared 1 base from V and 5 bases from J, leaving 14 bases between. The covered CDR3 bases are TGTGCCAGCAGCTTAGTTTCCGCTATTCGAACTGAA. This gives the protein CASSLVSAIRTE. The full CDR3 protein is CASSLVSAIRTEAFF.

Concerning this clone: The sequenced fragment ends 3 residues before the CDR3 boundary, so the rest is inferred from the germline J gene. The rearrangement joins TRBV7-2 to TRBJ1-2; D is ambiguous. The CDR3 spans 13 residues. Trimming left V 5 bases short and J 7 bases short, with 14 bases between. CDR1 is SGHTA and CDR2 is FQGNSA in the germline V gene. Partial CDR3 DNA: TGTGCCAGCAGCCGGTTCCGAGCGGGTGGC. Amino acid sequence: CASSRFRAGG. The whole CDR3 protein is CASSRFRAGGYTF.

Considering frequency, this clone is medium-sized (0.01 to 0.1%). From the germline J gene comes the end of the CDR3, since the read stops 3 residues before it. This rearrangement joins TRBV10-1 to TRBJ1-1; 7 positions agree with TRBD1. Unmatched junction bases numbered 7, after V lost 6 bases and J lost 0 bases. The V gene's germline CDR1 is WNHNN and CDR2 SYGVQD (reference sequence). This CDR3 has 15 amino acids. The CDR3 region is CASSPSTGMNTEAFF. CDR3 DNA, as far as it was read: TGCGCCAGCAGCCCCTCGACAGGGATGAACACTGAA.

A word on this clone: Sequencing ends 3 residues short of the CDR3 end; the germline J gene provides the rest. The chain has TRBV12-3 or TRBV12-4 and TRBJ2-3, with 12 bases aligning to TRBD2. CDR3 length: 16 residues. Trimming at V came to 1 base and at J to 5 bases, leaving 4 bases not matched to a gene. CDR3 DNA, as far as it was read: TGTGCCAGCAGTTTAGGACTAGCGGGAGCGGGAGATACG. It codes for CASSLGLAGAGDT. The full CDR3 reads CASSLGLAGAGDTQYF.

Comment on this clone: The read halts 3 residues ahead of the CDR3 end, with the missing end drawn from the germline J gene. This rearrangement joins TRBV18 to TRBJ2-6, with TRBD1 matching 7 bases. With 0 bases clipped from V and 0 bases from J, the junction kept 2 bases outside the gene matches. The CDR3 is 17 amino acids. CDR1 is KGHSH, CDR2 LQKENI, per germline. The CDR3 here is CASSPPGQPSGANVLTF. The CDR3 DNA, read in part, is TGTGCCAGCTCACCACCGGGACAGCCCTCTGGGGCCAACGTC.

As for this clone: The CDR3 is cut off 3 residues early in the read; its end comes from the germline J gene. The chain links TRBV20-1 to TRBJ2-3; D may be TRBD1 (5 bases). This CDR3 is built from 13 residues. Germline values: CDR1 DFQATT, CDR2 SNEGSKA (reference sequence). Trimming shortened V by 4 bases and J by 2 bases, and 10 bases separated the two germline ends. The CDR3 loop reads CSAIGDFTDTQYF. The part of the CDR3 DNA that was read is TGCAGTGCTATAGGGGATTTCACAGATACG.

On this clone: Read sequence stops 3 residues before the CDR3 end, and the germline J gene provides the missing end. V is TRBV5-1 and J is TRBJ1-4, with D possibly being TRBD1 (5 bases). Trimming took off 4 bases at V and 4 bases at J, with 11 bases between the two ends. Germline lookup yields CDR1 SGHRS and CDR2 YFSETQ. The CDR3 covers 14 residues. The part of the CDR3 DNA that was read is TGCGCCAGCAGCGTCGGGACTGATAATGAAAAA. This gives the protein CASSVGTDNEK. The full CDR3 is CASSVGTDNEKLFF. The full variable domain, in which reference TRBV5-1 and TRBJ1-4 provide the parts outside the CDR3, is KAGVTQTPRYLIKTRGQQVTLSCSPISGHRSVSWYQQTPGQGLQFLFEYFSETQRNKGNFPGRFSGRQFSNSRSEMNVSTLELGDSALYLCASSVGTDNEKLFFGSGTQLSVL.

As for this clone: The DNA is omitted, as the CDR3 cannot be located on it reliably, and the CDR3 follows TCRdb's listing. This chain uses TRBV6-2 or TRBV6-3 with TRBJ1-1; the table's TRBD1 call for D was not verified on the DNA. Germline V gives CDR1 MNHEY, CDR2 SVGEGT. The CDR3 contains 15 residues when both ends are counted. The CDR3 protein is CASSTSDRGLTGAFF.